This record covers a single T cell receptor (beta chain). This specimen belongs to a study of blood T cell repertoires in COVID-19. The length of the CDR3 is 14 residues. With V trimmed by 6 bases and J by 3 bases, 5 bases remained unmatched. Germline values: CDR1 SGHVS, CDR2 FNYEAQ. The repertoire was sequenced with immunoSEQ multiplex PCR; TCRdb's copy has only in-frame clones and lacks some. The table lists roughly 320,000 clones, 65% to 90% of them singletons. Material: peripheral blood. The V call is TRBV7-6, the J call TRBJ1-1; the match to TRBD1 covers 9 bases. The receptor's source is a human donor in a cohort sampled during active COVID-19. CDR3: CASSLRQGDTEAFF. The DNA of the CDR3 is TGTGCCAGCAGTTTACGACAGGGGGACACTGAAGCTTTCTTT.